This T cell receptor (beta chain) is from a study of CD8 T cells in Susac syndrome. Germline V gene sequence: CDR1 SNHLY, CDR2 FYNNEI. This CDR3 has 13 amino acids. The V and J ends lost 4 bases and 6 bases respectively, with 9 bases between them. cDNA came from approximately 0.5 to 1 ug RNA primed by random hexamers. TCRdb analysed the immunoSEQ multiplex PCR reads with MiXCR anew, one entry per CDR3 protein. This table holds about 150,000 distinct CDR3 sequences, roughly 95% found once. The gene calls are TRBV2 and TRBJ2-2; D is perhaps TRBD2 (6 bases). The source of this sequence is a human donor with Susac syndrome. Sequencing was done on a sample of CD4+ T cells from PBMCs. CDR3 sequence reads: CASSGREAGELFF. CDR3 DNA: TGTGCCAGCAGTGGGAGGGAGGCCGGGGAGCTGTTTTTT.